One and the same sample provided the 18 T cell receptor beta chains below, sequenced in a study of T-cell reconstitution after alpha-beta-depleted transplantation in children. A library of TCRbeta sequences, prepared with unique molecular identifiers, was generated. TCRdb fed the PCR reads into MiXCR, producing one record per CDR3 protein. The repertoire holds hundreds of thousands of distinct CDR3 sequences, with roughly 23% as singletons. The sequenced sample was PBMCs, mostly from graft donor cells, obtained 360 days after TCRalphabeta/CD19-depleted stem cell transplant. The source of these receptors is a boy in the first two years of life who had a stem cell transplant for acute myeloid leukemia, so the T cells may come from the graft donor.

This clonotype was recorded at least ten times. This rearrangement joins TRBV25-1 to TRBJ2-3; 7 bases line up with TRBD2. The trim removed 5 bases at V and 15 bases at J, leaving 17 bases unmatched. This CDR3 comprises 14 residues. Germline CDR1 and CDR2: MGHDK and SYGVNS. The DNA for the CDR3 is TGTGCCAGCAGTTCCCCTCGGCGGGGGACGAGATTCTATTTT. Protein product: CASSSPRRGTRFYF.

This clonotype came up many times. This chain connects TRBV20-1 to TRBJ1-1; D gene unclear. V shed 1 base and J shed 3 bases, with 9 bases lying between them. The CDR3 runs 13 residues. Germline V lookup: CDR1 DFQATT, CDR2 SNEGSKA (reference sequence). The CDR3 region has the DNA TGCAGTGCTAGAGCGTCCCCCGACACTGAAGCTTTCTTT. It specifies CSARASPDTEAFF.

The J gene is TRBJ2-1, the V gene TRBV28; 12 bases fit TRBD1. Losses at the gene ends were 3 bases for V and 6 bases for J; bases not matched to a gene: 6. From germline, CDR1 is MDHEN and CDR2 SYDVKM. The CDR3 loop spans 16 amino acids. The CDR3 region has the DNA TGTGCCAGCAGTTTTACGGGGACAGGGGGCTTCAATGAGCAGTTCTTC. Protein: CASSFTGTGGFNEQFF.

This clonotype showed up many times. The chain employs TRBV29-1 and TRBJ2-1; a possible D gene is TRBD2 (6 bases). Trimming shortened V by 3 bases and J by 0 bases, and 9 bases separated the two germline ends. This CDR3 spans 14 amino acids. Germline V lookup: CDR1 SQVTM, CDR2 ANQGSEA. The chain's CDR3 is CSVEGRGSYNEQFF. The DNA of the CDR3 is TGCAGCGTTGAGGGGCGGGGCTCCTACAATGAGCAGTTCTTC.

The CDR3 here is CSARGLRDRENIEAFF. The CDR3 region has the DNA TGCAGTGCTAGAGGTCTCCGGGACAGGGAAAATATTGAAGCTTTCTTT. This chain links TRBV20-1 with TRBJ1-1, with 9 bases matching TRBD1. The CDR3 consists of 16 residues. The ends lost 1 base at V and 7 bases at J; junction bases unmatched: 13. Germline loops: CDR1 DFQATT, CDR2 SNEGSKA (reference sequence).

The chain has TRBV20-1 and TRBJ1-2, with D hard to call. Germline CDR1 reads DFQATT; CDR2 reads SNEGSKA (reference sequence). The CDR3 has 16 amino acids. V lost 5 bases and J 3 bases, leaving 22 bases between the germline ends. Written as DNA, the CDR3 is TGCAGTGCTCCGAGAGAACACCTTTGGGTGGACTATGGCTACACCTTC. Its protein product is CSAPREHLWVDYGYTF.

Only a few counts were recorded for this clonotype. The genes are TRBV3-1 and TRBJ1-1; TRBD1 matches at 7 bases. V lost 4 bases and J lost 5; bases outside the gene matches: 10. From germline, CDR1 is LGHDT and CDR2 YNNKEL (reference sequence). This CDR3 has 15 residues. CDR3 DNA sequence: TGTGCCAGCAGCCCGCAATCGACAGGGACAACTGAAGCTTTCTTT. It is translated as CASSPQSTGTTEAFF.

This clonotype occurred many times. CDR3 DNA sequence: TGCAGTGCTAGAGATCGACCTATTCAAGAGACCCAGTACTTC. Its translation is CSARDRPIQETQYF. V and J are TRBV20-1 and TRBJ2-5; D remains unclear. In germline, CDR1 is DFQATT, CDR2 SNEGSKA (reference sequence). The CDR3 length is 14 residues. Trimming removed 0 bases at V and 2 bases at J, with 10 bases between.

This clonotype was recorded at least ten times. CDR3 bases: TGCGCCAGCAGCCAAGCTCCCGGACAGGGGGCATATGAGCAGTTCTTC. Encoded protein: CASSQAPGQGAYEQFF. This sequence joins TRBV4-1 and TRBJ2-1; 11 bases match TRBD1. CDR1 and CDR2 from the germline V gene are MGHRA and YSYEKL. Trimming cost V 1 base and J 8 bases; bases outside gene matches: 7. The CDR3 loop spans 16 amino acids.

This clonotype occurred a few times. This CDR3 reads CSVVSGEVDQPQHF. For the CDR3, the DNA is TGCAGCGTTGTCTCTGGGGAAGTGGATCAGCCCCAGCATTTT. The chain combines TRBV29-1 with TRBJ1-5; D gene ambiguous. The CDR3 loop spans 14 amino acids. Trimming pared 4 bases from V and 5 bases from J, leaving 15 bases between. Germline V CDR1 and CDR2: SQVTM, ANQGSEA.

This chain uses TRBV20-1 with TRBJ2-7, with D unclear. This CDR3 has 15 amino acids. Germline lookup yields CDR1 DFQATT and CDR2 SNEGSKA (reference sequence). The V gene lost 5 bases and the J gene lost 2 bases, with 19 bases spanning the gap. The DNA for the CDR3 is TGCAGTGCTCATTCCTCTGGTGGCAGTCCCTACGAGCAGTACTTC. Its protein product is CSAHSSGGSPYEQYF.

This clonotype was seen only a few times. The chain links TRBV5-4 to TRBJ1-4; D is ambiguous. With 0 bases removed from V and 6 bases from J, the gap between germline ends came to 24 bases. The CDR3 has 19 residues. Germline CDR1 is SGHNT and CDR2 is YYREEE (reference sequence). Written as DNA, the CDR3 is TGTGCCAGCAGCTTGGATTCATCGTTACGGCTCTTCGAAGATGAAAAACTGTTTTTT. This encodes CASSLDSSLRLFEDEKLFF.

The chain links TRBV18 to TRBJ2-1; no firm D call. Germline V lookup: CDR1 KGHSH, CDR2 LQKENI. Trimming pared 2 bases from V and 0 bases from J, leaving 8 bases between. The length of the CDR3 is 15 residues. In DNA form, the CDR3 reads TGTGCCAGCTCACCAGAGTCAAGCTCCTACAATGAGCAGTTCTTC. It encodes CASSPESSSYNEQFF.

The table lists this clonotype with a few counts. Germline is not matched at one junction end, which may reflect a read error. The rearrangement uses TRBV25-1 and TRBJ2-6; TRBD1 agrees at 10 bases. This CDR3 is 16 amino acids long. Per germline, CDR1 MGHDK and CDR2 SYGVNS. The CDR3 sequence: CASRPTGGSGANALTF. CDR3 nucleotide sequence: TGTGCCAGCAGACCGACAGGGGGCTCTGGGGCCAACGCCCTGACTTTC.

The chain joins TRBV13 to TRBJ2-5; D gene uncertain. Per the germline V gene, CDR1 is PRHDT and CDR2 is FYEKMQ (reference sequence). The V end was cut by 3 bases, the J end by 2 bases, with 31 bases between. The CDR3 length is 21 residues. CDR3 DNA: TGTGCCAGCAGCTTCTCAGGAACCATTACACCGGCCTACTACCTTCAAGAGACCCAGTACTTC. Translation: CASSFSGTITPAYYLQETQYF.

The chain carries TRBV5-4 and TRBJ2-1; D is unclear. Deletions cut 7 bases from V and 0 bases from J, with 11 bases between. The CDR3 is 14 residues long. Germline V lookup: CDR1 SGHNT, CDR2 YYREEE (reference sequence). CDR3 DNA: TGTGCCAGCCAGGTGGGAAGCTCCTACAATGAGCAGTTCTTC. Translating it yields CASQVGSSYNEQFF.

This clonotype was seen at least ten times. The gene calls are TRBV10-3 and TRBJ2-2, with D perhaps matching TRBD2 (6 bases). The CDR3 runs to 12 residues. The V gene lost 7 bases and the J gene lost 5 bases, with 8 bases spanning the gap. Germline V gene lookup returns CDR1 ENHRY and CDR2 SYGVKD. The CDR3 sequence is CAIMEGTGELFF. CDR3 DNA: TGTGCCATCATGGAGGGAACCGGGGAGCTGTTTTTT.

The CDR3 sequence is CASSLAWFRQPSYEQYF. The CDR3 nucleotides read TGTGCCAGCAGTTTAGCGTGGTTTCGGCAGCCCTCCTACGAGCAGTACTTC. The chain carries TRBV12-3 or TRBV12-4 and TRBJ2-7; D is unresolved. Trimming cost V 0 bases and J 0 bases, with 15 bases left between them. The CDR3 has 17 amino acids.